This T cell receptor (beta chain) was obtained from a study of human T cells and chemical hapten exposure. Study as a whole: Reading of the patch tests, which applied 0.01% DPC to the upper back, occurred at 6 days.

Germline assignment: CDR1 SGHVS and CDR2 FNYEAQ. V lost 5 bases to trimming and J lost 4 bases; unmatched junction nucleotides: 10. This CDR3 comprises 16 residues. TCRdb used MiXCR to reprocess the RACE reads, holding one entry per CDR3 protein. The table has 250,000 or so distinct CDR3 sequences, approximately 7.5% seen once. The time point was: pre-sensitization, week 0. Sample treatment: therapeutic diphenylcyclopropenone sensitization with weekly scalp DPC. From whole blood left unfractionated, total RNA was extracted. Sample: whole blood, taken in connection with sensitization to the hapten diphenylcyclopropenone (DPC). The TCR sequence derives from a man aged 18 to 35 with alopecia areata. Some clones in this sample may be carry-over from other donors' samples. V gene TRBV7-6 combines with J gene TRBJ2-3, with TRBD1 matching 9 bases. The CDR3 DNA sequence: TGTGCCAGCAGCCGAGCTGCGGGACAGGGCGCAGATACGCAGTATTTT. Translated: CASSRAAGQGADTQYF.